This T cell receptor (beta chain) appears in the sequencing data of a study of shared clonotypes between healthy human individuals. The protocol was immunoSEQ multiplex PCR, while the TCRdb copy is restricted to in-frame clones and leaves out a portion. The table lists roughly 2,000,000 clones, 80% to 95% of them singletons, with approximately 1.6% in the top ten. CD45RO-negative, CCR7-positively selected cells formed the naive CD8 fraction, excluding terminally differentiated effector memory CD45RA+ cells. Healthy and HIV-negative, the adult donors had no recent acute infections or vaccinations. V was cut by 7 bases and J by 0 bases, with 10 bases left in between. The CDR3 loop spans 12 amino acids. Germline lookup yields CDR1 SQVTM and CDR2 ANQGSEA. This clone was found once.

The rearrangement uses TRBV29-1 and TRBJ2-7; a possible D gene is TRBD2 (5 bases). The specimen sequenced was naive CD8+ T cells from PBMCs. The source of this sequence is a man aged 18 to 30 in good health. Some clones in this sample may be carry-over from other donors' samples. The CDR3 nucleotides read TGCAGCGGGACTGACAACTCCTACGAGCAGTACTTC. Translating it yields CSGTDNSYEQYF.